This T cell receptor beta chain was observed in a study of human T cells and chemical hapten exposure. Study at large: Alopecia universalis, totalis or areata was present in patients who were mostly female.

Documented time point: pre-sensitization, week 0. Treatment here: therapeutic diphenylcyclopropenone sensitization with weekly scalp DPC. The sample holds a few counts of this clonotype. Germline CDR1 MDHEN, CDR2 SYDVKM. The CDR3 is made up of 17 amino acids. V lost 5 bases to trimming and J lost 0 bases, with 18 bases between them. TCRdb reprocessed the RACE reads with MiXCR, giving one entry per CDR3 protein. The sample yields more than 250,000 distinct CDR3 sequences, about 8.1% seen once. The specimen was whole blood, collected in connection with sensitization to the hapten diphenylcyclopropenone (DPC). This sequence originates from a woman aged 40 to 50 with alopecia areata. Some clones in this sample may be carry-over from other donors' samples. This chain connects TRBV28 to TRBJ2-3; tentatively, D is TRBD1 (5 bases). CDR3 sequence reads: CASSPPNGAGSTDTQYF. In DNA form, the CDR3 reads TGTGCCAGCAGTCCCCCGAATGGGGCAGGTAGCACAGATACGCAGTATTTT.